This TCR beta chain appears in the sequencing data of a study of cytomegalovirus exposure and HLA in healthy donors. The study ran its PCR with 60 Vbeta and 13 Jbeta primers. The assay was immunoSEQ multiplex PCR, and TCRdb's table has in-frame clones only and misses some. Of some 150,000 clones listed, almost 80% are singletons. V lost 3 bases to trimming and J lost 3 bases; unmatched junction nucleotides: 14. CDR3 length: 16 residues. Germline assignment: CDR1 SQVTM and CDR2 ANQGSEA. Sequencing was carried out using PBMCs. This clonotype originated in a woman in her forties or fifties in good health and CMV-seronegative. The chain uses TRBV29-1 and TRBJ2-7; 7 bases match TRBD2. CDR3 in amino acids: CSVENQASGRIYEQYF. Here the CDR3 DNA reads TGCAGCGTTGAGAATCAAGCTAGCGGTAGAATCTACGAGCAGTACTTC.